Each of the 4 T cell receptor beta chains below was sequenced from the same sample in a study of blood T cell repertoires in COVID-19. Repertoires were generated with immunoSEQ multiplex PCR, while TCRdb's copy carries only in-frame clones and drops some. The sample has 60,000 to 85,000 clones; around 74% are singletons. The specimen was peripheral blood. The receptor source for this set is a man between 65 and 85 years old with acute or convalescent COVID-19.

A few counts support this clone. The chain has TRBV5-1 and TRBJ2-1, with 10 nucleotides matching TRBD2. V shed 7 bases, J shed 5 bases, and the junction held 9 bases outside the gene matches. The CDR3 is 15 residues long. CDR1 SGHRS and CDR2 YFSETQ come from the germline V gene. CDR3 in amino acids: CASGWTSGSHNEQFF. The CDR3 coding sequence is TGCGCCAGCGGATGGACTAGCGGAAGCCACAATGAGCAGTTCTTC. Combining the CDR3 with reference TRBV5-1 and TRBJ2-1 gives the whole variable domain KAGVTQTPRYLIKTRGQQVTLSCSPISGHRSVSWYQQTPGQGLQFLFEYFSETQRNKGNFPGRFSGRQFSNSRSEMNVSTLELGDSALYLCASGWTSGSHNEQFFGPGTRLTVL.

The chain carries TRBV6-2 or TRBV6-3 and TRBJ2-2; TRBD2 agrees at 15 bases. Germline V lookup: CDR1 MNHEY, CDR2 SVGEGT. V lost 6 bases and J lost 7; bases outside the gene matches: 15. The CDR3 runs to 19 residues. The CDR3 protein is CASSLYPGLAGGYGGELFF. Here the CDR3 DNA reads TGTGCCAGCAGCCTATACCCTGGACTAGCGGGAGGGTACGGCGGGGAGCTGTTTTTT.

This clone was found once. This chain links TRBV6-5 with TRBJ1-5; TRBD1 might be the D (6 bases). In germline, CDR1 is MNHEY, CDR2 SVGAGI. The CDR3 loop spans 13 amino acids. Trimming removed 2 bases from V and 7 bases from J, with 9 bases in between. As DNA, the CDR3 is TGTGCCAGCAGTTACGGCAGGGGACAGCCCCAGCATTTT. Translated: CASSYGRGQPQHF.

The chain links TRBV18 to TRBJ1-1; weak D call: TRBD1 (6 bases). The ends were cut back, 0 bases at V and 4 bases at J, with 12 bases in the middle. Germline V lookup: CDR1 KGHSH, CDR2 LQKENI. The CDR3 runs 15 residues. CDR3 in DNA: TGTGCCAGCTCACCACCGACAGGTGCGGGCACTGAAGCTTTCTTT. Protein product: CASSPPTGAGTEAFF.